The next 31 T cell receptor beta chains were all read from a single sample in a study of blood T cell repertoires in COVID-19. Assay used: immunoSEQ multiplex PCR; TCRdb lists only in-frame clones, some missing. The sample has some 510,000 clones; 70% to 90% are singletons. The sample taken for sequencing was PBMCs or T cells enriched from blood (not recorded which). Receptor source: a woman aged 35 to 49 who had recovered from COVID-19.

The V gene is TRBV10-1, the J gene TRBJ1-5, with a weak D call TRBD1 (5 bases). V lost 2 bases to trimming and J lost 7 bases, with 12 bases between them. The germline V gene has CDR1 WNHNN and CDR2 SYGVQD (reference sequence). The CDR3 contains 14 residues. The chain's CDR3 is CASSEVRGRQPQHF. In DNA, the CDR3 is TGCGCCAGCAGTGAGGTAAGGGGCAGGCAGCCCCAGCATTTT.

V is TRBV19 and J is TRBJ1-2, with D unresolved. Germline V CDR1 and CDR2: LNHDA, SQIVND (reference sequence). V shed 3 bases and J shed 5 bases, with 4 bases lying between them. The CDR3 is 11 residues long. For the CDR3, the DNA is TGTGCCAGTAGTATGCGTTATGGCTACACCTTC. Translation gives CASSMRYGYTF.

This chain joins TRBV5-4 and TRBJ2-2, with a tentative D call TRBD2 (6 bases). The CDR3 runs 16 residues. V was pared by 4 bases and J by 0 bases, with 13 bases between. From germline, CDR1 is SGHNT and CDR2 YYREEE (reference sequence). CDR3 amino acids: CASSTSGLTNTGELFF. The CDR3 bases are TGTGCCAGCAGCACCTCGGGACTGACGAACACCGGGGAGCTGTTTTTT.

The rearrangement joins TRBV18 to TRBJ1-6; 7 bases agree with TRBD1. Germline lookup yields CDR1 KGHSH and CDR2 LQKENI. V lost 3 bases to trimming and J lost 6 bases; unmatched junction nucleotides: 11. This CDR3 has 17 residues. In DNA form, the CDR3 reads TGTGCCAGCTCACCGAAGGACAGGCGACAACTTAATTCACCCCTCCACTTT. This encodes CASSPKDRRQLNSPLHF. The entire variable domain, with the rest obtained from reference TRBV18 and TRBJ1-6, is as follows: NAGVMQNPRHLVRRRGQEARLRCSPMKGHSHVYWYRQLPEEGLKFMVYLQKENIIDESGMPKERFSAEFPKEGPSILRIQQVVRGDSAAYFCASSPKDRRQLNSPLHFGNGTRLTVT.

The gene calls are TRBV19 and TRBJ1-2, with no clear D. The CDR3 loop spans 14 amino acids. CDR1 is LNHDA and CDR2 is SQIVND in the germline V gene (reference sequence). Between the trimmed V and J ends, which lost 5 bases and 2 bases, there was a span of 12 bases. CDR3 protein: CASSPQTRNYGYTF. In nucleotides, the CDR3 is TGTGCCAGTAGTCCCCAAACAAGAAACTATGGCTACACCTTC.

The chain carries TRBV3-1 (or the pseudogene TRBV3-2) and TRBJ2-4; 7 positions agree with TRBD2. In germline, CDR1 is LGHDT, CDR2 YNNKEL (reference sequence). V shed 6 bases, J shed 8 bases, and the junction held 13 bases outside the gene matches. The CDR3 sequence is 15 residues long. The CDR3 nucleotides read TGTGCCAGCAGGCCCCGGGGCGGGAGTTCCCACATTCAGTACTTC. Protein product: CASRPRGGSSHIQYF.

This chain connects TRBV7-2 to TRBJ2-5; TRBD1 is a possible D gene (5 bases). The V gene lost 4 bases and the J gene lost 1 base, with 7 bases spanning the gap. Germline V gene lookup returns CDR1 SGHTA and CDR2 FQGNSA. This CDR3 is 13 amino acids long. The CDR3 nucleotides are TGTGCCAGCAGCTACAGGACCCAAGAGACCCAGTACTTC. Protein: CASSYRTQETQYF.

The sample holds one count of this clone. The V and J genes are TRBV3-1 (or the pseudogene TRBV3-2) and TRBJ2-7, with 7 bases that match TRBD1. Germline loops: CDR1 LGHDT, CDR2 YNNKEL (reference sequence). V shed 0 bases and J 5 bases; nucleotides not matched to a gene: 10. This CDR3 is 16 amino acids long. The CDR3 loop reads CASSQEGRVRGHEQYF. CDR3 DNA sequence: TGTGCCAGCAGCCAAGAGGGACGGGTAAGGGGGCACGAGCAGTACTTC.

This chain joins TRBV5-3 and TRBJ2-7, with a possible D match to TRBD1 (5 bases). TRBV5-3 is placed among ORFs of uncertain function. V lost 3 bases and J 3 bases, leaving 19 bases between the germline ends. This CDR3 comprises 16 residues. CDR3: CARSWTQGGFCYEQYF. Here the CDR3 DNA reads TGTGCCAGAAGCTGGACGCAGGGTGGCTTTTGCTACGAGCAGTACTTC.

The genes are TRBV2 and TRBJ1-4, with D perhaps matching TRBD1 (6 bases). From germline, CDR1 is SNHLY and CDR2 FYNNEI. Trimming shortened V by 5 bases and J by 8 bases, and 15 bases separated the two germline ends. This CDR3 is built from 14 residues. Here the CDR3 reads CASSIQGWEEKLFF. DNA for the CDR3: TGTGCCAGCAGTATACAGGGTTGGGAAGAAAAACTGTTTTTT.

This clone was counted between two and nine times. This CDR3 is CASSRRAGERDYEQYF. As DNA, the CDR3 is TGCGCCAGCAGCCGTCGTGCGGGAGAGAGAGACTACGAGCAGTACTTC. The chain has TRBV4-3 and TRBJ2-7, with 7 bases that match TRBD2. V shed 4 bases and J 3 bases; nucleotides not matched to a gene: 12. Germline V gives CDR1 LGHNA, CDR2 YSLEER. CDR3 size: 16 residues.

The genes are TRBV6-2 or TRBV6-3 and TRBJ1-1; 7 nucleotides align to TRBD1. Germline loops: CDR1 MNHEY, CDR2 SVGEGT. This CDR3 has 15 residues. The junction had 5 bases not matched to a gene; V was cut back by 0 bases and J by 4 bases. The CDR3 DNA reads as TGTGCCAGCAGTTACTCGGGACAGAAGGGCACTGAAGCTTTCTTT. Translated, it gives CASSYSGQKGTEAFF.

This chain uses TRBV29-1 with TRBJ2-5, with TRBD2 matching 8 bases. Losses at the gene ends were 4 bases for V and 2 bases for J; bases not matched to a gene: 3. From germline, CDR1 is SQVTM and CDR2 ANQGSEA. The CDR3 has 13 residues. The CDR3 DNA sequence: TGCAGCGTTGTAGCGGGAACACAAGAGACCCAGTACTTC. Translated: CSVVAGTQETQYF.

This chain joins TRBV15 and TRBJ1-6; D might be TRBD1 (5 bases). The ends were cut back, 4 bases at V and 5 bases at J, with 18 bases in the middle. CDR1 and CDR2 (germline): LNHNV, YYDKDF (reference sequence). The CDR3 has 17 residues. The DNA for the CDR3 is TGTGCCACCAGCACTACCGACAGACTGCGAGATAATTCACCCCTCCACTTT. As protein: CATSTTDRLRDNSPLHF.

The CDR3 sequence: CASRVAGTSGYEQYF. DNA for the CDR3: TGTGCCAGCAGAGTCGCCGGGACTAGCGGCTACGAGCAGTACTTC. The chain combines TRBV11-2 with TRBJ2-7, with 11 nucleotides matching TRBD2. Germline values: CDR1 SGHAT, CDR2 FQNNGV. The CDR3 loop spans 15 amino acids. V lost 6 bases and J lost 3; bases outside the gene matches: 7.

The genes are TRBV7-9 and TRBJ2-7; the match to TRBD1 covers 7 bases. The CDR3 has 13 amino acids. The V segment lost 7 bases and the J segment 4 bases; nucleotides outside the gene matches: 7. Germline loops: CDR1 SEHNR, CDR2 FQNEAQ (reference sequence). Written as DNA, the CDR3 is TGTGCCAGCAACAAGGGGGCGGCGTACGAGCAGTACTTC. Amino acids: CASNKGAAYEQYF.

The DNA of the CDR3 is TGCGCCAGCAGCTTAACCGGGACAGGGTTATATGGCTACACCTTC. Translated: CASSLTGTGLYGYTF. This chain uses TRBV5-1 with TRBJ1-2; 9 bases align to TRBD1. The CDR3 is made up of 15 amino acids. Trimming cost V 2 bases and J 5 bases; bases outside gene matches: 7. The germline V gene encodes CDR1 SGHRS and CDR2 YFSETQ.

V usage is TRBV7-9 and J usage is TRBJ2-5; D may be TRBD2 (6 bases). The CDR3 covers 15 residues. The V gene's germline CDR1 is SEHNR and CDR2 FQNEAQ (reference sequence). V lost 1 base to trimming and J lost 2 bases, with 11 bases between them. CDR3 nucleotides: TGTGCCAGCAGCTTAGTGTGGGGGGTTCAAGAGACCCAGTACTTC. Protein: CASSLVWGVQETQYF.

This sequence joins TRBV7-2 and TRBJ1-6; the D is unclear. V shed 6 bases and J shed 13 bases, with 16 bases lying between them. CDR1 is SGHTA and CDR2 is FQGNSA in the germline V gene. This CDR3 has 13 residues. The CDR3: CASRLITGVPLHF. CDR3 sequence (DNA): TGTGCCAGCAGACTTATCACCGGGGTCCCCCTCCACTTT.

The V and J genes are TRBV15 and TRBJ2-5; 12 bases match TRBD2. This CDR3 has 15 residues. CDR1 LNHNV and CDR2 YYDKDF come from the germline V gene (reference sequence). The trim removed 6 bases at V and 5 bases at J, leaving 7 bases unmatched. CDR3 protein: CATRATSGRGETQYF. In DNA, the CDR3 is TGTGCCACCAGGGCGACTAGCGGGAGAGGGGAGACCCAGTACTTC.

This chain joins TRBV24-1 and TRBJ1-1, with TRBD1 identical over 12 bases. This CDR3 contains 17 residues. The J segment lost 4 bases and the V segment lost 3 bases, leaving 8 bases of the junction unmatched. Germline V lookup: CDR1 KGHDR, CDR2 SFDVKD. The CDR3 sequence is CATSDDGTGGEGTEAFF. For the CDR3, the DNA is TGTGCCACCAGTGATGACGGGACAGGGGGCGAAGGCACTGAAGCTTTCTTT.

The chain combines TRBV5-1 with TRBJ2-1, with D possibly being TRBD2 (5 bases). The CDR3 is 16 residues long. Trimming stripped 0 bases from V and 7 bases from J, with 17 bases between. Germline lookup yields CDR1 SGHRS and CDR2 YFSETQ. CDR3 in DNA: TGCGCCAGCAGCTTGGCCGGAGCGGACCTGATGAATGAGCAGTTCTTC. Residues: CASSLAGADLMNEQFF.

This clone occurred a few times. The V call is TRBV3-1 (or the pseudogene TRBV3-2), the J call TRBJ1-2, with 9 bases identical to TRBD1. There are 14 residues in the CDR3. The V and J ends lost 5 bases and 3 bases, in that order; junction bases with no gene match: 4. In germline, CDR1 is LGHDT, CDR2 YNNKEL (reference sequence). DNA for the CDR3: TGTGCCAGCAGCTCGACAGGGGGGTACTATGGCTACACCTTC. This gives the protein CASSSTGGYYGYTF.

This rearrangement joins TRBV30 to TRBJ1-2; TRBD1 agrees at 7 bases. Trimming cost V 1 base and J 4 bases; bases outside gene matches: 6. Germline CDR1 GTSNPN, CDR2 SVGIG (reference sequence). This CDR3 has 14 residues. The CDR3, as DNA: TGTGCCTGGAGTGGACAGGGTTCCGTCTATGGCTACACCTTC. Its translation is CAWSGQGSVYGYTF.

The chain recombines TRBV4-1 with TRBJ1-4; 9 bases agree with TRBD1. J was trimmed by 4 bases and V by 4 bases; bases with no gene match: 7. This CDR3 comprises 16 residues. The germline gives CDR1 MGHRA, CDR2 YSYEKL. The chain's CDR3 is CASSLMGDRVNEKLFF. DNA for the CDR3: TGCGCCAGCAGCCTTATGGGGGACAGGGTTAATGAAAAACTGTTTTTT.

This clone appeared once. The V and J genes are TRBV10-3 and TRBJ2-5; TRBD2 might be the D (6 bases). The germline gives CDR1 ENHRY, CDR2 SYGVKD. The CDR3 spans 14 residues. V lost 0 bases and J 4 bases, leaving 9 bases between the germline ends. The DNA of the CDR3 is TGTGCCATCAGTGAGTCGCTAGCGAGAGAGACCCAGTACTTC. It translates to CAISESLARETQYF.

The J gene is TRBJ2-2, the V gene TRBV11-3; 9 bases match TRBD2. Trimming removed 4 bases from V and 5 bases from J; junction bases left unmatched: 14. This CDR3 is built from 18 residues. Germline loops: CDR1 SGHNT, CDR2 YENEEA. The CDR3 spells CASSSTTLSSGKTGELFF. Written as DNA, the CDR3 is TGTGCCAGCAGCTCCACGACCCTCTCTAGCGGGAAGACCGGGGAGCTGTTTTTT.

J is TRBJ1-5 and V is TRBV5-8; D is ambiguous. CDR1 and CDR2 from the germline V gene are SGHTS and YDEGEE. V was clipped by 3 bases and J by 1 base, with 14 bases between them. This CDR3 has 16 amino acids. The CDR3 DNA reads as TGTGCCAGCAGCTCCCGCGGACTGGCGAGCAATCAGCCCCAGCATTTT. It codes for CASSSRGLASNQPQHF.

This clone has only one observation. For the CDR3, the DNA is TGTGCCAGCAGCTCGTACGGGCAGGGCCAGCAGTTCTTC. It specifies CASSSYGQGQQFF. J is TRBJ2-1 and V is TRBV11-2; a possible D gene is TRBD1 (5 bases). This CDR3 contains 13 residues. Germline assignment: CDR1 SGHAT and CDR2 FQNNGV. The V end lost 4 bases, the J end lost 11 bases, and 15 bases lay between the germline ends.

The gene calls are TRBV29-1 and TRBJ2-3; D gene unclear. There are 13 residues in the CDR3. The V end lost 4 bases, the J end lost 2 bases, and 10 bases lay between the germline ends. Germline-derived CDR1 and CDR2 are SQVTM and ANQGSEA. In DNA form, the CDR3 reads TGCAGCGTTGGTGGCCGTAACACAGATACGCAGTATTTT. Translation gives CSVGGRNTDTQYF.

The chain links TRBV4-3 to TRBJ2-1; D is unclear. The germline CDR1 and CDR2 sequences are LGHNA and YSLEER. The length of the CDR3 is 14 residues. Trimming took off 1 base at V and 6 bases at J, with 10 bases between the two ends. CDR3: CASSQGNRANEQFF. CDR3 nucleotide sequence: TGCGCCAGCAGCCAAGGCAACAGAGCCAATGAGCAGTTCTTC.